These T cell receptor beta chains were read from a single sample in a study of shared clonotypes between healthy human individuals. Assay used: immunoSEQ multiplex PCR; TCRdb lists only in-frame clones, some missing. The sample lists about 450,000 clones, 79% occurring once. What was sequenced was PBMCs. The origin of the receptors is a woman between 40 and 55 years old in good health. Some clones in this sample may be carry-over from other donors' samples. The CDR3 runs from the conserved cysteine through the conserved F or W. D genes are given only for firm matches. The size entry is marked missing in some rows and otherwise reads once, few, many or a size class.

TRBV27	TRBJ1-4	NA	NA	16	CASSFDHRGRGEKLFF	TGTGCCAGCAGTTTCGACCACCGGGGCCGGGGCGAAAAACTGTTTTTT
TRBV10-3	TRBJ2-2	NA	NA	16	CAISDMEASVTGELFF	TGTGCCATCAGTGATATGGAGGCTAGCGTCACCGGGGAGCTGTTTTTT
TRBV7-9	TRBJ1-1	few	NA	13	CASSPRQNTEAFF	TGTGCCAGCAGCCCACGGCAGAACACTGAAGCTTTCTTT
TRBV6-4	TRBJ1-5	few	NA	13	CASSPDSNQPQHF	TGTGCCAGCTCACCGGATAGCAATCAGCCCCAGCATTTT
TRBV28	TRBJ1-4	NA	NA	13	CASSFGGVEKLFF	TGTGCCAGCAGTTTTGGGGGGGTGGAAAAACTGTTTTTT
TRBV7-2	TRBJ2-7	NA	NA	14	CASSRAPNSYEQYF	TGTGCCAGCAGCCGAGCTCCTAACTCCTACGAGCAGTACTTC
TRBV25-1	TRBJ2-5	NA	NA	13	CATTREYQETQYF	TGTGCCACTACCCGGGAGTACCAAGAGACCCAGTACTTC
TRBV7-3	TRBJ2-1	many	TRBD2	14	CASSSSGSYNEQFF	TGTGCCAGCAGCTCTAGCGGATCCTACAATGAGCAGTTCTTC
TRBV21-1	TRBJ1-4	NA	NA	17	CASSWTGGPRSNEKLFF	TGTGCCAGCAGTTGGACAGGGGGCCCTCGTTCTAATGAAAAACTGTTTTTT
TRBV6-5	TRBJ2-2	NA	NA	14	CASSYGPNTGELFF	TGTGCCAGCAGTTACGGGCCGAACACCGGGGAGCTGTTTTTT
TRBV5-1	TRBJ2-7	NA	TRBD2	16	CASSVAPGTSGSEQYF	TGCGCCAGCAGTGTGGCCCCCGGGACTAGCGGGAGCGAGCAGTACTTC
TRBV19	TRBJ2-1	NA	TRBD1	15	CASSSSGTGLNEQFF	TGTGCCAGTAGTTCATCCGGGACAGGGTTAAATGAGCAGTTCTTC
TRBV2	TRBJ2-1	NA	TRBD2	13	CASSEVLAGNLFF	TGTGCCAGCAGTGAGGTACTAGCGGGAAACCTGTTCTTC
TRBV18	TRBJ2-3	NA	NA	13	CASSPPQEYTQYF	TGTGCCAGCTCACCACCCCAGGAATATACGCAGTATTTT
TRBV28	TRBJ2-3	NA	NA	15	CASSNPTRSTDTQYF	TGTGCCAGCAGCAACCCCACCCGTAGCACAGATACGCAGTATTTT
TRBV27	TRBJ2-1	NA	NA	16	CASSFHPPLANNEQFF	TGTGCCAGCAGTTTCCATCCCCCGCTAGCTAACAATGAGCAGTTCTTC
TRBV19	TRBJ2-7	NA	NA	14	CASRIRDTLSKQYF	TGTGCCAGTAGAATCCGGGACACCTTGAGCAAGCAGTACTTC
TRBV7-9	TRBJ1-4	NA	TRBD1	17	CASSRGGQGARNEKLFF	TGTGCCAGCAGCCGAGGAGGACAGGGGGCCCGGAATGAAAAACTGTTTTTT
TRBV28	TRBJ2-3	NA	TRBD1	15	CASSLGDRSIDTQYF	TGTGCCAGCAGTTTAGGGGACAGGTCCATAGATACGCAGTATTTT
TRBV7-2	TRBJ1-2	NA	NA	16	CASSPMGQITNYGYTF	TGTGCCAGCAGCCCAATGGGACAAATAACTAACTATGGCTACACCTTC
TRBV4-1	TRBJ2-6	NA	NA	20	CASSQDNLGRGFSGANVLTF	TGCGCCAGCAGCCAAGATAATTTGGGCAGGGGATTCTCTGGGGCCAACGTCCTGACTTTC
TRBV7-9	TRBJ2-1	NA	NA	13	CAFLEVGPNEQFF	TGTGCCTTTCTAGAGGTCGGCCCTAATGAGCAGTTCTTC
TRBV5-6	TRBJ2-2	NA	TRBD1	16	CASSLPTGDDTGELFF	TGTGCCAGCAGCTTGCCTACAGGGGACGACACCGGGGAGCTGTTTTTT
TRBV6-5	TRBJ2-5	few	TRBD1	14	CASSNRQGLETQYF	TGTGCCAGCAGTAACAGACAGGGGTTGGAGACCCAGTACTTC
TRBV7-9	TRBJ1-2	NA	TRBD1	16	CASSLEGTGGKDGYTF	TGTGCCAGCAGCTTAGAAGGGACAGGGGGCAAGGATGGCTACACCTTC
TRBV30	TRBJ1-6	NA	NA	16	CAWGGAPSSYNSPLHF	TGTGCCTGGGGAGGGGCCCCTAGCTCCTATAATTCACCCCTCCACTTT
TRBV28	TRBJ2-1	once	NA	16	CASSLGGAGSYNEQFF	TGTGCCAGCAGTTTGGGGGGCGCCGGCTCCTACAATGAGCAGTTCTTC
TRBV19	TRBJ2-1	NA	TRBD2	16	CASSILPGLASNEQFF	TGTGCCAGTAGTATTCTGCCAGGACTAGCATCCAATGAACAGTTCTTC
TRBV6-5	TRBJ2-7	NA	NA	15	CASSYWSGGPHEQYF	TGTGCCAGCAGTTATTGGTCCGGAGGTCCCCACGAGCAGTACTTC
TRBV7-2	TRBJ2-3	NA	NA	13	CASSLVTKDTQYF	TGTGCCAGCAGCTTAGTGACGAAGGATACGCAGTATTTT
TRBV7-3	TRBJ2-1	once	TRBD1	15	CASSPQGARYNEQFF	TGTGCCAGCAGCCCGCAGGGGGCGCGCTACAATGAGCAGTTCTTC
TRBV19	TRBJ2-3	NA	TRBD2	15	CASSITSGSTDTQYF	TGTGCCAGTAGTATCACTAGCGGGAGCACAGATACGCAGTATTTT
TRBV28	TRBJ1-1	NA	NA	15	CASSFLVGAGTEAFF	TGTGCCAGCAGTTTTTTGGTGGGCGCGGGCACTGAAGCTTTCTTT
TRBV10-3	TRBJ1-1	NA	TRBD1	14	CATIGQGLNTEAFF	TGTGCCACCATAGGACAGGGCCTAAACACTGAAGCTTTCTTT
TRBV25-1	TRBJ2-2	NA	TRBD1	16	CASSDPGQGVAGELFF	TGTGCCAGCAGTGATCCGGGACAGGGAGTCGCCGGGGAGCTGTTTTTT
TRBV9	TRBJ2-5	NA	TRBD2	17	CASSVDPSGTTSPTQYF	TGTGCCAGCAGCGTAGACCCTAGCGGGACAACTTCCCCGACCCAGTACTTC
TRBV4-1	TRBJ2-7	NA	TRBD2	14	CASSSERDYYEQYF	TGCGCCAGCAGCTCAGAGAGGGACTACTACGAGCAGTACTTC
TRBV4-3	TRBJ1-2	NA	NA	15	CASSQEAGLDYGYTF	TGCGCCAGCAGCCAAGAGGCGGGGTTGGACTATGGCTACACCTTC
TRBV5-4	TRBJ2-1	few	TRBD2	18	CASSLGTGTSGRANEQFF	TGTGCCAGCAGCTTGGGAACCGGGACTAGCGGGAGGGCCAATGAGCAGTTCTTC
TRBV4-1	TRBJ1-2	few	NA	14	CASSIEGDIYGYTF	TGCGCCAGCAGCATCGAGGGGGACATCTATGGCTACACCTTC
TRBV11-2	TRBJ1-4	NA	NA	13	CASSLVRDEKLFF	TGTGCCAGCAGCTTAGTGAGGGACGAAAAACTGTTTTTT
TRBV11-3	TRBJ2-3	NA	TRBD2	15	CASSHTSGSLDTQYF	TGTGCCAGCAGTCATACTAGCGGGAGTTTGGATACGCAGTATTTT
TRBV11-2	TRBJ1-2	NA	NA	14	CASNPTRRPYGYTF	TGTGCCAGCAACCCTACGAGGCGACCCTATGGCTACACCTTC
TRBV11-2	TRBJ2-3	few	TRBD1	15	CASSPGQALTDTQYF	TGTGCCAGCAGCCCCGGACAGGCCCTCACAGATACGCAGTATTTT
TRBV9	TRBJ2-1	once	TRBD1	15	CASSVGQGAYNEQFF	TGTGCCAGCAGCGTAGGGCAGGGGGCCTACAATGAGCAGTTCTTC
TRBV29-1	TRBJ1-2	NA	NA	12	CSAQTRVYGYTF	TGCAGCGCGCAGACACGAGTCTATGGCTACACCTTC
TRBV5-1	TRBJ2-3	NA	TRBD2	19	CASSQTSGMIRRSTDTQYF	TGCGCCAGCAGCCAGACTAGCGGAATGATCCGCCGTTCCACAGATACGCAGTATTTT
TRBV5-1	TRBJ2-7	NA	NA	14	CASSTGDGPGEQYF	TGCGCCAGCAGCACCGGGGACGGACCGGGGGAGCAGTACTTC
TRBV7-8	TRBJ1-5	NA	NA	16	CASSLVARRVGQPQHF	TGTGCCAGCAGCTTAGTTGCACGTAGGGTAGGTCAGCCCCAGCATTTT
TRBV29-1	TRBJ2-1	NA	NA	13	CSVAVADYNEQFF	TGCAGCGTTGCCGTAGCGGACTACAATGAGCAGTTCTTC
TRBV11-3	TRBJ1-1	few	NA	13	CASSPGLNTEAFF	TGTGCCAGCAGTCCGGGATTGAACACTGAAGCTTTCTTT
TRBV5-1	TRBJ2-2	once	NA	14	CASRPGATTGELFF	TGCGCCAGCCGTCCGGGGGCGACCACCGGGGAGCTGTTTTTT
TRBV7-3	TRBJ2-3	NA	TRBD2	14	CASSSGLAADTQYF	TGTGCCAGCAGCTCCGGACTAGCCGCAGATACGCAGTATTTT
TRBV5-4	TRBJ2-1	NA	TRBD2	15	CASSLRLAGGDEQFF	TGTGCCAGCAGCTTGAGGCTAGCGGGAGGGGATGAGCAGTTCTTC
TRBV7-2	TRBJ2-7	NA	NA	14	CASSFGLGRYEQYF	TGTGCCAGCAGCTTCGGACTGGGGCGCTACGAGCAGTACTTC
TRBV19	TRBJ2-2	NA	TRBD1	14	CASGDRGDTGELFF	TGTGCCAGTGGGGACAGGGGGGACACCGGGGAGCTGTTTTTT